This TCR beta chain was profiled in a study of T cell responses to AZD1222 COVID-19 vaccine. Only in-frame clones appear in the TCRdb table, and some are missing; sequencing was by immunoSEQ multiplex PCR. In the table there are over 130,000 clones, 94% of which are singletons. From germline, CDR1 is SGHDN and CDR2 FVKESK. The V gene lost 0 bases and the J gene lost 7 bases, with 12 bases spanning the gap. This CDR3 comprises 15 residues. The material was peripheral blood, obtained on day 0 of AZD1222 vaccination. The chain recombines TRBV14 with TRBJ2-2, with D hard to call. The source of this sequence is an adult in good health. The CDR3 loop is CASSQDFGWGGELFF. CDR3 in DNA: TGTGCCAGCAGCCAAGATTTCGGTTGGGGCGGGGAGCTGTTTTTT.